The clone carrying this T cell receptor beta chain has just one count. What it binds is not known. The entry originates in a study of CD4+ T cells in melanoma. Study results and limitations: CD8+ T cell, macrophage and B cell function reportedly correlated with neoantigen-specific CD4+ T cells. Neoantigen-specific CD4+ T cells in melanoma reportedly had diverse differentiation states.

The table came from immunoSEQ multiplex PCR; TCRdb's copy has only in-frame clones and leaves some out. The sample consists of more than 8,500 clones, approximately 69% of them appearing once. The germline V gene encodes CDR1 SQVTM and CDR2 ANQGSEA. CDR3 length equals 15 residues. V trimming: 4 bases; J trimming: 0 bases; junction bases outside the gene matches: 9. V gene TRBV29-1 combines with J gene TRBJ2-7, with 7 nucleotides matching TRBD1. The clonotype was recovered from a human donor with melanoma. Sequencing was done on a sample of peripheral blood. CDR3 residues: CSVAKGQGVSYEQYF. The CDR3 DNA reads TGCAGCGTTGCCAAAGGCCAGGGGGTCTCCTACGAGCAGTACTTC.